This TCR beta chain was retrieved from a study of blood T cells in healthy people across ages. General study points: Unknown CMV status may confound age-related changes in expanded clones.

Through a sample-barcoded 5' primer and a J-beta primer mix, a second PCR was run for about 6 to 11 cycles. TCRdb used MiXCR to reprocess the 5' RACE reads, holding one entry per CDR3 protein. The sample includes under 2 million distinct CDR3 sequences, roughly a third seen only once; the top ten take around 10%. The CDR3 is made up of 15 amino acids. With 0 bases clipped from V and 0 bases from J, the junction kept 1 base outside the gene matches. This clonotype was detected a few times. As yet, its antigen is unknown. The clonotype originates from a woman aged 25-40 years in good health. This chain joins TRBV12-3 or TRBV12-4 and TRBJ2-5; 7 bases map to TRBD1. Specimen: blood. CDR3 nucleotide sequence: TGTGCCAGCAGTTTAGCGACAGGGTACCAAGAGACCCAGTACTTC. Encoded protein: CASSLATGYQETQYF.